This T cell receptor beta chain was profiled in a study of blood T cell repertoires in COVID-19. Study summary: The United States, Italy and Spain supplied acute and convalescent COVID-19 samples. PBMCs, B-cell-depleted T cells, or T cells provided the cDNA or gDNA that made up the material.

V was pared by 8 bases and J by 4 bases, with 6 bases of the junction left unmatched. There are 12 residues in the CDR3. Germline CDR1 reads SQVTM; CDR2 reads ANQGSEA. Original processing methods: Estimation of nucleated cell counts was performed using reference gene primer amplification. The table came from immunoSEQ multiplex PCR; TCRdb's copy has only in-frame clones and leaves some out. That table is the source of V, J and clone size, and D and trimming were worked out from the DNA. The table has about 130,000 clones, roughly 85% seen once; the top ten hold 3.5% to 5%. This clonotype originated in a human donor in a cohort sampled during active COVID-19. The chain carries TRBV29-1 and TRBJ2-5, with 8 nucleotides matching TRBD2. The sequenced material came from peripheral blood. CDR3 sequence (DNA): TGCAGCACCCCGGGAGGGGCAGAGACCCAGTACTTC. This codes for CSTPGGAETQYF. Together with reference TRBV29-1 and TRBJ2-5, the CDR3 gives the full variable domain: SAVISQKPSRDICQRGTSLTIQCQVDSQVTMMFWYRQQPGQSLTLIATANQGSEATYESGFVIDKFPISRPNLTFSTLTVSNMSPEDSSIYLCSTPGGAETQYFGPGTRLLVL.